The clone carrying this T cell receptor (beta chain) appeared many times. Its specificity is unknown. Every sampled donor was Caucasian and healthy. This sample is part of a study of identical twins. Using its own MiXCR run on the 5' RACE reads, TCRdb lists one record per CDR3 protein. The sample gives nearly 250,000 distinct CDR3 sequences, about 7% of which show up once; 3% to 4% is in the top ten. Study-wide points: Modelling approaches yielded underestimates of out-of-frame TCR alpha sharing between monozygotic twins.

J lost 10 bases, V lost 7 bases, and 9 bases had no gene match. Germline assignment: CDR1 SGHRS and CDR2 YFSETQ. This CDR3 region has 13 residues. The same data also contributed to another study, on yellow fever vaccine responses in identical twins. That source reports: The T cell response to vaccination in identical twins was reportedly partly convergent and partly personalized.

This TCR was recovered from a woman aged 18-35 years in good health. Specimen: memory (CD45RO+) T cells sorted from blood. V usage is TRBV5-1 and J usage is TRBJ2-7; 12 bases match TRBD1. The CDR3: CASSGTGGTSQYF. CDR3 nucleotides: TGCGCCAGCTCCGGGACAGGGGGCACGTCCCAGTACTTC.